This T cell receptor (beta chain) was captured in a study of blood T cell repertoires in COVID-19. Turning to the study itself: T cells, B-cell-depleted T cells, or PBMCs provided the cDNA or gDNA that served as material.

Using immunoSEQ multiplex PCR, the repertoire was profiled, and TCRdb retains in-frame clones only, with some absent. The sample has fewer than 300,000 clones; just over 90% are singletons. Seattle-derived patients entered the study during active infection and were followed longitudinally. Trimming removed 8 bases from V and 1 base from J; junction bases left unmatched: 7. The germline CDR1 and CDR2 sequences are SNHLY and FYNNEI. This CDR3 is built from 15 residues. This TCR was sampled from a woman in her twenties or thirties with COVID-19, enrolled during active disease. The source material was peripheral blood. The V gene is TRBV2, the J gene TRBJ1-2; 10 bases line up with TRBD1. The CDR3 DNA is TGTGCCAGCCGGGACAGGGGATATGGTAACTATGGCTACACCTTC. This gives the protein CASRDRGYGNYGYTF.